Each of the 4 T cell receptor beta chains below was sequenced from the same sample in a study of T cell repertoires in cytomegalovirus infection. TCRdb used MiXCR to reprocess the reads, holding one entry per CDR3 protein. The sample lists 45,000 to 60,000 distinct CDR3 sequences, about a fifth occurring once. For these TCRs, the target antigens are not known. The material sequenced was CD8+ T cells from cultured PBMCs, taken from culture after CMV antigen stimulation. Receptor source: a human donor in good health (CMV status not recorded). Some clones in this sample may be carry-over from other donors' samples.

The CDR3: CASTTRQIPGEQYF. CDR3 nucleotides: TGTGCCAGCACCACCAGACAGATACCTGGGGAGCAGTACTTC. The V call is TRBV2, the J call TRBJ2-7; D is possibly TRBD1 (5 bases). The CDR3 extends over 14 amino acids. Germline V gene lookup returns CDR1 SNHLY and CDR2 FYNNEI. V was pared by 7 bases and J by 7 bases, with 20 bases between.

This rearrangement joins TRBV19 to TRBJ2-2, with TRBD2 identical over 14 bases. Germline trimming cut 3 bases from V and 5 bases from J; bases unmatched to any gene: 2. Germline V gives CDR1 LNHDA, CDR2 SQIVND (reference sequence). CDR3 length equals 16 residues. CDR3 region: CASSMTSGRDTGELFF. The CDR3 DNA is TGTGCCAGTAGTATGACTAGCGGGAGGGATACCGGGGAGCTGTTTTTT.

This chain links TRBV7-2 with TRBJ2-1, with D tentatively TRBD2 (6 bases). The CDR3 length is 13 residues. V was pared by 8 bases and J by 6 bases, with 14 bases between. Germline V lookup: CDR1 SGHTA, CDR2 FQGNSA. The CDR3 bases are TGTGCCAGCGGATTCGGACTATTCAATGAGCAGTTCTTC. Its translation: CASGFGLFNEQFF. Drawing the rest from reference TRBV7-2 and TRBJ2-1, the complete variable domain is GAGVSQSPSNKVTEKGKDVELRCDPISGHTALYWYRQSLGQGLEFLIYFQGNSAPDKSGLPSDRFSAERTGGSVSTLTIQRTQQEDSAVYLCASGFGLFNEQFFGPGTRLTVL.

Here the CDR3 DNA reads TGTGCCAGCAGTGAATTTGGGTGGGAGACCCAGTACTTC. Translated, it gives CASSEFGWETQYF. This rearrangement joins TRBV6-1 to TRBJ2-5; no definite D call. CDR3 length equals 13 residues. CDR1 and CDR2 (germline): MNHNS, SASEGT. The germline V and J ends were trimmed by 2 bases and 5 bases, with 9 bases remaining between them.